This is a list of T cell receptor beta chains from one sample in a study of blood T cell repertoires in COVID-19. Profiling relied on immunoSEQ multiplex PCR, and the TCRdb table lists in-frame clones only, not all of them. The sample has around 130,000 clones, about 85% seen once. The specimen sequenced was peripheral blood. These receptors all come from a human donor in a cohort sampled during active COVID-19. Both conserved end residues are part of each CDR3. The order of the fields is clone size, D gene, J gene, V gene, CDR3 protein, CDR3 DNA. The D gene is left open where the match is weak. Expanded clones get a size class; other rows say once, few or many, or leave the size out.

abundance: once
d_gene: TRBD2
j_gene: TRBJ2-1
v_gene: TRBV4-3
CDR3aa: CASSQDPGGGTVSSYNEQFF
CDR3nt: TGCGCCAGCAGCCAGGACCCGGGGGGAGGGACGGTCAGCTCCTACAATGAGCAGTTCTTC

abundance: -
d_gene: TRBD1
j_gene: TRBJ2-1
v_gene: TRBV6-5
CDR3aa: CASSYSGTGVKNEQFF
CDR3nt: TGTGCCAGCAGTTACTCTGGGACAGGGGTAAAAAATGAGCAGTTCTTC

abundance: -
d_gene: -
j_gene: TRBJ2-6
v_gene: TRBV10-3
CDR3aa: CAITTRGGPRGPGANVLTF
CDR3nt: TGTGCCATCACCACAAGGGGGGGACCCCGGGGGCCTGGGGCCAACGTCCTGACTTTC

abundance: -
d_gene: -
j_gene: TRBJ2-7
v_gene: TRBV6-2/TRBV6-3
CDR3aa: CASSYAVSGYNYEQYF
CDR3nt: TGTGCCAGCAGTTACGCCGTGTCAGGGTACAACTACGAGCAGTACTTC

abundance: -
d_gene: -
j_gene: TRBJ2-2
v_gene: TRBV3-1/TRBV3-2
CDR3aa: CASSPRGGVTGELFF
CDR3nt: TGTGCCAGCAGCCCAAGGGGGGGCGTCACCGGGGAGCTGTTTTTT

abundance: -
d_gene: -
j_gene: TRBJ2-3
v_gene: TRBV20-1
CDR3aa: CSASDRRESPTDTQYF
CDR3nt: TGCAGTGCCAGTGACAGAAGGGAGTCCCCCACAGATACGCAGTATTTT

abundance: -
d_gene: -
j_gene: TRBJ2-3
v_gene: TRBV7-3
CDR3aa: CASSVAGGPDTQYF
CDR3nt: TGTGCCAGCAGTGTTGCCGGGGGGCCGGATACGCAGTATTTT

abundance: -
d_gene: TRBD1
j_gene: TRBJ2-5
v_gene: TRBV6-2/TRBV6-3
CDR3aa: CASSKSPGTGGETQYF
CDR3nt: TGTGCCAGCAGTAAGAGTCCCGGGACAGGGGGAGAGACCCAGTACTTC

abundance: -
d_gene: TRBD2
j_gene: TRBJ2-7
v_gene: TRBV5-4
CDR3aa: CASSPTSGGYEQYF
CDR3nt: TGTGCCAGCAGCCCGACTAGCGGGGGCTACGAGCAGTACTTC

abundance: -
d_gene: -
j_gene: TRBJ2-3
v_gene: TRBV24-1
CDR3aa: CATSDGGADTQYF
CDR3nt: TGTGCCACCAGTGATGGCGGAGCAGATACGCAGTATTTT

abundance: -
d_gene: -
j_gene: TRBJ1-2
v_gene: TRBV9
CDR3aa: CASSVYSNYGYTF
CDR3nt: TGTGCCAGCAGCGTATATTCTAACTATGGCTACACCTTC

abundance: once
d_gene: -
j_gene: TRBJ2-1
v_gene: TRBV7-2
CDR3aa: CASSLFGGGKGNEQFF
CDR3nt: TGTGCCAGCAGCCTCTTTGGGGGGGGCAAGGGGAATGAGCAGTTCTTC

abundance: -
d_gene: -
j_gene: TRBJ1-1
v_gene: TRBV3-1/TRBV3-2
CDR3aa: CASSPRTANTEAFF
CDR3nt: TGTGCCAGCAGCCCCCGGACAGCGAACACTGAAGCTTTCTTT

abundance: -
d_gene: -
j_gene: TRBJ1-3
v_gene: TRBV10-3
CDR3aa: CAISEIPGEGNTIYF
CDR3nt: TGTGCCATCAGTGAAATCCCCGGGGAAGGAAACACCATATATTTT

abundance: once
d_gene: TRBD2
j_gene: TRBJ2-1
v_gene: TRBV14
CDR3aa: CASSQDPGGWYNEQFF
CDR3nt: TGTGCCAGCAGCCAAGATCCGGGAGGGTGGTACAATGAGCAGTTCTTC

abundance: -
d_gene: -
j_gene: TRBJ2-7
v_gene: TRBV2
CDR3aa: CASSEAIGYSSYEQYF
CDR3nt: TGTGCCAGCAGTGAAGCGATAGGTTACAGCTCCTACGAGCAGTACTTC

abundance: -
d_gene: TRBD2
j_gene: TRBJ2-4
v_gene: TRBV4-3
CDR3aa: CASSQGPTSGGALDIQYF
CDR3nt: TGCGCCAGCAGCCAAGGGCCGACTAGCGGGGGGGCCTTGGACATTCAGTACTTC

abundance: -
d_gene: TRBD2
j_gene: TRBJ2-5
v_gene: TRBV11-2
CDR3aa: CASSLLLAGRETQYF
CDR3nt: TGTGCCAGCAGCTTATTACTAGCGGGAAGGGAGACCCAGTACTTC

abundance: once
d_gene: TRBD2
j_gene: TRBJ2-1
v_gene: TRBV9
CDR3aa: CASSARTSGRGNEQFF
CDR3nt: TGTGCCAGCAGCGCCCGGACTAGCGGGAGAGGGAATGAGCAGTTCTTC

abundance: -
d_gene: -
j_gene: TRBJ2-1
v_gene: TRBV10-1
CDR3aa: CASSDSLQGLEFF
CDR3nt: TGCGCCAGCAGTGATTCTCTCCAGGGATTGGAGTTCTTC

abundance: -
d_gene: TRBD2
j_gene: TRBJ2-3
v_gene: TRBV7-8
CDR3aa: CASSLRGRGAGGPLGDTQYF
CDR3nt: TGTGCCAGCAGCTTAAGAGGGAGGGGTGCGGGAGGGCCCCTAGGGGATACGCAGTATTTT

abundance: -
d_gene: -
j_gene: TRBJ1-1
v_gene: TRBV20-1
CDR3aa: CSASGVMNTEAFF
CDR3nt: TGCAGTGCTAGTGGAGTCATGAACACTGAAGCTTTCTTT

abundance: -
d_gene: -
j_gene: TRBJ1-2
v_gene: TRBV29-1
CDR3aa: CSVLEGNAGYTF
CDR3nt: TGCAGCGTTTTGGAGGGGAATGCTGGCTACACCTTC

abundance: -
d_gene: TRBD1
j_gene: TRBJ1-1
v_gene: TRBV24-1
CDR3aa: CATSDRTGGSTEAFF
CDR3nt: TGTGCCACCAGTGATCGGACAGGGGGGAGCACTGAAGCTTTCTTT

abundance: -
d_gene: -
j_gene: TRBJ2-1
v_gene: TRBV11-3
CDR3aa: CASSLGVGLLEQFF
CDR3nt: TGTGCCAGCAGCTTAGGGGTTGGCCTACTAGAGCAGTTCTTC

abundance: -
d_gene: TRBD2
j_gene: TRBJ2-7
v_gene: TRBV30
CDR3aa: CAWTPGAGGYEQYF
CDR3nt: TGTGCCTGGACCCCTGGGGCGGGGGGTTACGAGCAGTACTTC

abundance: -
d_gene: -
j_gene: TRBJ1-2
v_gene: TRBV5-4
CDR3aa: CASSLDGIYGYTF
CDR3nt: TGTGCCAGCAGCTTGGACGGGATCTATGGCTACACCTTC

abundance: -
d_gene: -
j_gene: TRBJ1-1
v_gene: TRBV9
CDR3aa: CASTAGMNTEAFF
CDR3nt: TGTGCCAGCACTGCAGGGATGAACACTGAAGCTTTCTTT

abundance: once
d_gene: -
j_gene: TRBJ1-1
v_gene: TRBV10-1
CDR3aa: CASSDGVNTEAFF
CDR3nt: TGCGCCAGCAGTGACGGTGTGAACACTGAAGCTTTCTTT

abundance: -
d_gene: TRBD2
j_gene: TRBJ2-5
v_gene: TRBV3-1/TRBV3-2
CDR3aa: CASSPTWGGRGQETQYF
CDR3nt: TGTGCCAGCAGCCCGACGTGGGGGGGACGGGGGCAAGAGACCCAGTACTTC

abundance: -
d_gene: -
j_gene: TRBJ2-2
v_gene: TRBV7-9
CDR3aa: CASSSVNGSNTGELFF
CDR3nt: TGTGCCAGCAGCTCTGTGAACGGGTCGAACACCGGGGAGCTGTTTTTT

abundance: -
d_gene: TRBD2
j_gene: TRBJ2-1
v_gene: TRBV18
CDR3aa: CASSSASGRDSYNEQFF
CDR3nt: TGTGCCAGCTCATCTGCTAGCGGGAGAGACTCCTACAATGAGCAGTTCTTC

abundance: -
d_gene: TRBD2
j_gene: TRBJ2-2
v_gene: TRBV19
CDR3aa: CASKRGANTGELFF
CDR3nt: TGTGCCAGTAAACGGGGGGCGAACACCGGGGAGCTGTTTTTT

abundance: -
d_gene: TRBD1
j_gene: TRBJ1-1
v_gene: TRBV6-6
CDR3aa: CASSYPETGSVSEAFF
CDR3nt: TGTGCCAGCAGTTACCCTGAGACAGGGTCAGTGTCTGAAGCTTTCTTT

abundance: -
d_gene: TRBD1
j_gene: TRBJ2-5
v_gene: TRBV19
CDR3aa: CASSSTGVQETQYF
CDR3nt: TGTGCCAGTAGTTCTACAGGGGTGCAAGAGACCCAGTACTTC

abundance: few
d_gene: -
j_gene: TRBJ1-5
v_gene: TRBV9
CDR3aa: CASSVTQGNDQPQHF
CDR3nt: TGTGCCAGCAGCGTGACTCAGGGGAATGATCAGCCCCAGCATTTT

abundance: -
d_gene: TRBD2
j_gene: TRBJ2-3
v_gene: TRBV7-3
CDR3aa: CASSPGLAGSDTQYF
CDR3nt: TGTGCCAGCAGCCCAGGACTAGCGGGGTCAGATACGCAGTATTTT

abundance: -
d_gene: TRBD1
j_gene: TRBJ1-6
v_gene: TRBV7-2
CDR3aa: CASSQDRGKFSGNSPLHF
CDR3nt: TGTGCCAGCAGCCAAGACAGGGGGAAGTTTTCGGGTAATTCACCCCTCCACTTT

abundance: -
d_gene: TRBD2
j_gene: TRBJ2-5
v_gene: TRBV3-1/TRBV3-2
CDR3aa: CASSQESSGGETQYF
CDR3nt: TGTGCCAGCAGCCAAGAGTCCAGCGGGGGGGAGACCCAGTACTTC

abundance: -
d_gene: -
j_gene: TRBJ2-3
v_gene: TRBV24-1
CDR3aa: CATSDPRTRTDTQYF
CDR3nt: TGTGCCACCAGTGATCCCCGGACTCGCACAGATACGCAGTATTTT

abundance: many
d_gene: TRBD1
j_gene: TRBJ1-1
v_gene: TRBV6-2/TRBV6-3
CDR3aa: CASSLRDRGSREGEAFF
CDR3nt: TGTGCCAGCAGTTTGAGAGACAGGGGTTCCAGAGAGGGGGAAGCTTTCTTT